This entry describes one T cell receptor beta chain. Measured with immunoSEQ multiplex PCR; TCRdb has only the in-frame clones, and not every one. The profile covers tens of thousands of clones, with about 81% appearing a single time and roughly 2.1% taken by the ten largest. This CDR3 has 16 amino acids. After removal of 0 bases from V and 6 bases from J, the junction contained 5 bases not matched to a gene. From germline, CDR1 is SGHNT and CDR2 YYREEE (reference sequence). The data were obtained in a study of lymphopenia after photon versus proton radiotherapy. This rearrangement joins TRBV5-4 to TRBJ2-7; 14 bases are shared with TRBD2. This TCR came from a man in his sixties with pancreatic cancer. Sample: peripheral blood, taken from a patient treated with proton-based radiotherapy. CDR3 nucleotides: TGTGCCAGCAGCTTGGGCAGAGGACTAGCGGGAGGCGAGCAGTACTTC. Its translation is CASSLGRGLAGGEQYF.